This is a list of T cell receptor beta chains from one sample in a study of T cells after yellow fever vaccination. One entry per CDR3 protein results from TCRdb running MiXCR on the 5' RACE reads. Here the sample spans 100,000 to 150,000 distinct CDR3 sequences, more than 6.5% being singletons. This specimen consisted of CD4+ T cells sorted from PBMCs, obtained approximately 11 days after the first yellow fever vaccination. Every receptor here comes from a man between 18 and 29 years old who received the YFV17D yellow fever vaccine. Each CDR3 is given with its conserved first and last residue. Each record gives: CDR3 protein, V gene, D gene, clone size. The D gene is left open where the match is weak. Rows may omit the clone size; those that give it use once, few, many or a size class.

CDR3aa: CASTHAGYLSPLHF
v_gene: TRBV3-1
d_gene: .
abundance: .

CDR3aa: CASSPRATETQYF
v_gene: TRBV25-1
d_gene: .
abundance: many

CDR3aa: CASSPNSGGNTGELFF
v_gene: TRBV7-2
d_gene: TRBD2
abundance: many

CDR3aa: CASSQEAASTGELFF
v_gene: TRBV4-1
d_gene: .
abundance: many

CDR3aa: CASSFLTVGNQPQHF
v_gene: TRBV12-3/TRBV12-4
d_gene: .
abundance: few

CDR3aa: CASTPSDSNQPQHF
v_gene: TRBV6-1
d_gene: .
abundance: many

CDR3aa: CASRPGTQTSNTEAFF
v_gene: TRBV5-1
d_gene: .
abundance: many

CDR3aa: CASSPPWGLGQETQYF
v_gene: TRBV6-1
d_gene: .
abundance: many

CDR3aa: CASTLDWASREQFF
v_gene: TRBV9
d_gene: .
abundance: many

CDR3aa: CGSSLVPGNTDTQYF
v_gene: TRBV7-2
d_gene: .
abundance: .

CDR3aa: CASSLVFPTNEKLFF
v_gene: TRBV27
d_gene: .
abundance: many

CDR3aa: CATSREQGYGYTF
v_gene: TRBV15
d_gene: TRBD1
abundance: many

CDR3aa: CASSHLDRGTEAFF
v_gene: TRBV4-3
d_gene: TRBD1
abundance: many

CDR3aa: CSARVGGADTEAFF
v_gene: TRBV20-1
d_gene: .
abundance: many

CDR3aa: CASSERQGPLYEQYF
v_gene: TRBV2
d_gene: TRBD1
abundance: many

CDR3aa: CASREPGQGNIQYF
v_gene: TRBV10-2
d_gene: TRBD1
abundance: once

CDR3aa: CASSLGQNSGNTIYF
v_gene: TRBV5-4
d_gene: .
abundance: few

CDR3aa: CASSFGATQYF
v_gene: TRBV6-2/TRBV6-3
d_gene: .
abundance: many

CDR3aa: CASSPPLRDRGRFEQFF
v_gene: TRBV11-2
d_gene: TRBD1
abundance: many

CDR3aa: CASSSQRANEQFF
v_gene: TRBV6-2/TRBV6-3
d_gene: .
abundance: many

CDR3aa: CASSPQGFSDLAFF
v_gene: TRBV6-5
d_gene: .
abundance: many

CDR3aa: CASSFSGTEAFF
v_gene: TRBV12-3/TRBV12-4
d_gene: .
abundance: many

CDR3aa: CASTPAVYSNQPQHF
v_gene: TRBV6-1
d_gene: .
abundance: many

CDR3aa: CASSIGTGGDTQYF
v_gene: TRBV5-1
d_gene: TRBD1
abundance: many

CDR3aa: CRVEGASGYTF
v_gene: TRBV20-1
d_gene: TRBD1
abundance: many

CDR3aa: CASTGDGRKGTDTQYF
v_gene: TRBV2
d_gene: .
abundance: many

CDR3aa: CASSQAQDAYLNEQFF
v_gene: TRBV4-3
d_gene: .
abundance: many

CDR3aa: CASSQGAGGDTDTQYF
v_gene: TRBV4-2
d_gene: TRBD2
abundance: many

CDR3aa: CASSTMTGEGETQYF
v_gene: TRBV5-1
d_gene: .
abundance: many

CDR3aa: CASSLPGGLETQYF
v_gene: TRBV5-4
d_gene: TRBD2
abundance: .

CDR3aa: CASSYGGRQGKTQYF
v_gene: TRBV6-2/TRBV6-3
d_gene: .
abundance: many

CDR3aa: CASSRDLYGYTF
v_gene: TRBV7-2
d_gene: .
abundance: many

CDR3aa: CASSPSPGGNGATQYF
v_gene: TRBV7-3
d_gene: .
abundance: .

CDR3aa: CASSFSGGPGETQYF
v_gene: TRBV5-1
d_gene: TRBD2
abundance: many

CDR3aa: CASSQPRLADTDTQYF
v_gene: TRBV4-1
d_gene: TRBD2
abundance: many

CDR3aa: CASSVNSIAPGTNF
v_gene: TRBV7-2
d_gene: .
abundance: many

CDR3aa: CAISEGEVRETQYF
v_gene: TRBV10-3
d_gene: .
abundance: many

CDR3aa: CASSLAPGLALQETQYF
v_gene: TRBV5-5
d_gene: TRBD2
abundance: many

CDR3aa: CAISELGQGDGYTF
v_gene: TRBV10-3
d_gene: TRBD1
abundance: many

CDR3aa: CASSSNPAVGPAYEQYF
v_gene: TRBV5-1
d_gene: .
abundance: many

CDR3aa: CASSRWTSGGAGELFF
v_gene: TRBV5-6
d_gene: TRBD2
abundance: many

CDR3aa: CASSPSGVAGAPTDTQYF
v_gene: TRBV4-1
d_gene: TRBD2
abundance: many

CDR3aa: CSARDWTGLAGSETQYF
v_gene: TRBV20-1
d_gene: TRBD2
abundance: many

CDR3aa: CASSTTGGRTGELFF
v_gene: TRBV6-1
d_gene: TRBD1
abundance: many

CDR3aa: CASSPSTGLVYGYTF
v_gene: TRBV18
d_gene: .
abundance: many

CDR3aa: CASSLQGTYEKLFF
v_gene: TRBV7-2
d_gene: .
abundance: many

CDR3aa: CSARENRGSPDTQYF
v_gene: TRBV20-1
d_gene: .
abundance: many

CDR3aa: CASTRAGAYEQYF
v_gene: TRBV7-2
d_gene: .
abundance: many